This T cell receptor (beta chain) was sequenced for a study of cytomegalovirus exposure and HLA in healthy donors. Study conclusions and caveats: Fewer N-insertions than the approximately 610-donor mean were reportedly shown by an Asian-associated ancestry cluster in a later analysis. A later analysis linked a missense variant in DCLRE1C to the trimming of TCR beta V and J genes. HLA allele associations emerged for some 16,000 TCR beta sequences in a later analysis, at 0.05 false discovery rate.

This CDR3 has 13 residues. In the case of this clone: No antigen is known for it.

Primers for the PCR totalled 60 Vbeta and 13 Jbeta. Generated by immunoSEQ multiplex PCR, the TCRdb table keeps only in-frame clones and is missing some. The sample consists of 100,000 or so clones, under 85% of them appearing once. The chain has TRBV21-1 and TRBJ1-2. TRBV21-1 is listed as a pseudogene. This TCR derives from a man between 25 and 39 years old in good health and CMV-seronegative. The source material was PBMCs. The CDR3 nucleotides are TGTGCCAGCAGGACTACTAAAAACGTTGGCTACACCTTC. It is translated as CASRTTKNVGYTF.